Presented here are 3 T cell receptor beta chains from one specimen sequenced in a study of graft-versus-host responses after intestinal transplantation. No antigen has been assigned to these receptors. The protocol was immunoSEQ multiplex PCR, while the TCRdb copy is restricted to in-frame clones and leaves out a portion. The profile shows over 85,000 clones, approximately 94% of them singletons. This material consisted of unstimulated CD4+ T cells sorted from spleen or lymph node cells, taken before transplant. Receptor source: a human donor who was the organ donor for an intestinal transplant.

The chain employs TRBV4-1 and TRBJ2-7; 7 bases align to TRBD1. With 3 bases clipped from V and 2 bases from J, the junction kept 7 bases outside the gene matches. The CDR3 is made up of 15 amino acids. Germline assignment: CDR1 MGHRA and CDR2 YSYEKL. The CDR3 protein is CASSHTDRAPYEQYF. The CDR3 DNA is TGCGCCAGCAGCCATACCGACAGGGCCCCCTACGAGCAGTACTTC.

The V gene is TRBV7-8, the J gene TRBJ1-1; TRBD1 is a possible D gene (6 bases). V gave up 3 bases and J gave up 5 bases, with 13 bases separating them. Germline assignment: CDR1 SGHVS and CDR2 FQNEAQ. This CDR3 is 14 amino acids long. This CDR3 is CASSLEGVWTEAFF. The CDR3 region has the DNA TGTGCCAGCAGCTTGGAGGGGGTTTGGACTGAAGCTTTCTTT.

The rearrangement links TRBV5-1 to TRBJ1-1, with D uncertain. With 7 bases removed from V and 4 bases from J, the gap between germline ends came to 20 bases. Germline V gene lookup returns CDR1 SGHRS and CDR2 YFSETQ. This CDR3 region has 15 residues. The CDR3 DNA sequence: TGCGCCAGCGGGAAATTAACCGGCCCGGTCACTGAAGCTTTCTTT. Translating it yields CASGKLTGPVTEAFF.